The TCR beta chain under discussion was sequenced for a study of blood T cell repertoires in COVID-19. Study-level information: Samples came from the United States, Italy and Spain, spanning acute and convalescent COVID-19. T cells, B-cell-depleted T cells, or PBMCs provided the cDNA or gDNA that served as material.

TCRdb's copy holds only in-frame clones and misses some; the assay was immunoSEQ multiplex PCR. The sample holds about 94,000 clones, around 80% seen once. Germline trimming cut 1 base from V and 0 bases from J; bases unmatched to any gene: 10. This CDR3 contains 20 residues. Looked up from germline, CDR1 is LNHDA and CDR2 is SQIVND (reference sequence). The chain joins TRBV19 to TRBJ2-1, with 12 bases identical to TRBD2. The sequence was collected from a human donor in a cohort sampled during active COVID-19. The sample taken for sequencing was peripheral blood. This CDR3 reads CASSIGASGRAGSSYNEQFF. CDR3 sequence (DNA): TGTGCCAGTAGTATAGGAGCTAGCGGGAGGGCCGGATCCTCCTACAATGAGCAGTTCTTC.